The T cell receptor beta chain described here comes from a study of shared clonotypes between healthy human individuals. Study summary: Participating donors consisted of two women and a few men aged 18 to 49. Broader study findings: Larger estimated richness was generally recorded for naive subsets relative to memory subsets. Non-shared clonotypes had lower generation probabilities than clonotypes shared by all four sorted-subset donors. The naive CD4 repertoires of several donors were compared, and approximately 5% of clonotypes were shared.

The naive CD8 fraction comprised CD45RO-negative cells positively selected for CCR7 and excluded terminally differentiated effector memory CD45RA+ cells. The table came from immunoSEQ multiplex PCR; TCRdb's copy has only in-frame clones and leaves some out. The sample lists about 1,900,000 clones; around 96% were seen once. Turning to this clone: What it binds is unknown.

The germline V and J ends were trimmed by 0 bases and 0 bases, with 12 bases remaining between them. The germline gives CDR1 SGHTA, CDR2 FQGNSA. CDR3 length equals 17 residues. The chain employs TRBV7-2 and TRBJ1-5; no reliable D call. Sequencing input: naive CD8+ T cells sorted from blood. The TCR sequence derives from a man younger than 35 in good health. The CDR3 region has the DNA TGTGCCAGCAGCTTAGCTAGCTCAGCCTATAGCAATCAGCCCCAGCATTTT. Protein sequence: CASSLASSAYSNQPQHF. Supplemented by reference TRBV7-2 and TRBJ1-5, the full variable domain reads GAGVSQSPSNKVTEKGKDVELRCDPISGHTALYWYRQSLGQGLEFLIYFQGNSAPDKSGLPSDRFSAERTGGSVSTLTIQRTQQEDSAVYLCASSLASSAYSNQPQHFGDGTRLSIL.